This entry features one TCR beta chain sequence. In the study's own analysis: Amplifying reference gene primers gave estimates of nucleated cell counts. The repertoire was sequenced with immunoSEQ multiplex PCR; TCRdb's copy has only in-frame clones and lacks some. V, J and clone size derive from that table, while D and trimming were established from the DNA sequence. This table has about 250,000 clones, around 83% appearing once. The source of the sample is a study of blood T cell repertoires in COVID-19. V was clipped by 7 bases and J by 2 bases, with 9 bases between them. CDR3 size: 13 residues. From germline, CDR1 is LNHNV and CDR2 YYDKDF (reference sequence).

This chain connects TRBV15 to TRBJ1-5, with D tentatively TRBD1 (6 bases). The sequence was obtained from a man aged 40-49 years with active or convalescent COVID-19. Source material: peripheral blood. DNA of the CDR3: TGTGCCACCAAGGGACACCGCAATCAGCCCCAGCATTTT. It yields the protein CATKGHRNQPQHF.